This TCR beta chain emerged from a study of T cells after yellow fever vaccination (dated by TCRdb to about 2019). For the wider study: The SMART-Seq v4 Ultra Low Input RNA kit was used to prepare libraries from fractions with low cell numbers. To follow T-cell clones before and after both primary and booster YFV17D yellow fever vaccination, bulk TCR alpha and beta repertoires underwent longitudinal sequencing. Two healthy male donors, one aged 18 to 29 and one aged 30 to 39 years, were included in the cohort. Blood samples were taken at several timepoints before and after primary and secondary immunization, and bulk PBMC replicates and cell subsets were isolated. General study outcomes and caveats: Most clones expanded after primary vaccination were re-detected after the booster (96% of CD4 and around 88% of CD8), suggesting broad memory maintenance. The secondary T-cell response was weaker than the primary response but faster, peaking on day 5 instead of day 15. Because the study included only a couple of donors, the extent to which the findings can be generalized is limited. Computational filtering was needed because FACS-sorted repertoires could contain abundant contaminating clonotypes from the bulk population. A small share of clonotypes occurred in both CD4 and CD8 compartments, likely arising from convergent recombination.

V is cut by 4 bases and J by 3 bases, and the space between the germline ends is 18 bases. The germline V gene (reference sequence) gives CDR1 as LNHDA and CDR2 as SQIVND. Spanning cysteine to phenylalanine, the CDR3 consists of 17 amino acids. The DNA shown is the 51-base CDR3, in frame from base 1. In this sample, this clonotype turned up a few times. Its target antigen remains unknown. No quality values exist for individual bases; no much larger clone is one base distant. Sequencing used an Illumina NovaSeq 6000. TCR cDNA was made using 5'RACE template switching, a step that added a universal primer site and unique molecular identifiers. Priming for cDNA synthesis came from both the TCR alpha and TCR beta constant segments. Library amplification involved two PCR steps, and the second step added sample barcodes and sequencing adapters. Sequencing of libraries was performed on Illumina HiSeq 2500 (2x100 bp) or NovaSeq (2x150 bp). The original pipeline was this. Demultiplexing of reads and collapsing into UMI consensus sequences were performed with MIGEC, and V(D)J alignment was carried out with MiXCR. Clonotypes responding to the vaccine were identified with edgeR on replicate PBMC samples, with the criteria of FDR below 0.01 and a log2 fold change above 5 up to day 15. CD4 or CD8 identity was assigned to each bulk clonotype according to whether the clonotype was present at higher abundance in the sequenced CD4 repertoire or the sequenced CD8 repertoire. TCRdb applied fastp at Q25 and MiXCR to the public reads, then kept only in-frame beta chains. CDR3 protein sequences are deduplicated, and each keeps its most common genes and DNA. What appears here as the V and J calls and clone size reflects TCRdb's work, not the paper's. Within this sample are 150,000 to 200,000 distinct CDR3 sequences, with roughly 9% of them counted one time only. Around 35% of the sample is taken by the ten largest.

Explained via the paper, the treatment or condition label denotes: live attenuated yellow fever vaccine strain. PBMCs were isolated from peripheral blood using a standard Ficoll-Paque protocol. Dynabeads CD4 and CD8 positive selection kits were used to isolate CD4 and CD8 T-cell fractions. TriZol was used to extract RNA from bulk PBMCs, from CD4 and CD8 fractions, and from dextramer-positive and dextramer-negative fractions. Sequences were derived from CD8+ T cells sorted from PBMCs, sampled 45 days after the yellow fever booster vaccination. The clonotype originates from a man younger than 35 who received the YFV17D yellow fever vaccine. The chain is encoded by TRBV19 joined to TRBJ1-4, with the identity of the D gene unclear. The CDR3 in this case is CASSTYLTPPANEKLFF. In nucleotides, the sequence is TGTGCCAGTAGTACGTACCTTACCCCCCCGGCTAATGAAAAACTGTTTTTT.